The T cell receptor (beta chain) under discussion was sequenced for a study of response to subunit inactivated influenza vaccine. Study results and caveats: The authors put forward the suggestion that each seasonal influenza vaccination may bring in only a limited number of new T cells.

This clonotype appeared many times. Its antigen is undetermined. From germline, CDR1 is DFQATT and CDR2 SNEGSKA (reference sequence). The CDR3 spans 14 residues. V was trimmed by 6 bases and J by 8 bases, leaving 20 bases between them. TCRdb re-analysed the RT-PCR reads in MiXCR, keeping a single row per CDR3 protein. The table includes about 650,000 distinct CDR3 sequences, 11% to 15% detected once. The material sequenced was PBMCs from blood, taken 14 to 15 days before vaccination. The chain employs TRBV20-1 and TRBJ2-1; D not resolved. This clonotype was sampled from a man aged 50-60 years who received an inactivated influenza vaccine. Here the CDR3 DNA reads TGCAGTGCCCTAAAGGGCGCTAGTGGGCATGAGCAGTTCTTC. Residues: CSALKGASGHEQFF.